The sequence of this T cell receptor beta chain was determined in a study of blood T cell repertoires in COVID-19. Sequencing was performed with immunoSEQ multiplex PCR; in TCRdb, only in-frame clones are kept and a portion is missing. The table includes 190,000 or so clones, nearly 90% detected once. The CDR3 length is 15 residues. V was trimmed by 6 bases and J by 6 bases, leaving 20 bases between them. CDR1 is SGDLS and CDR2 is YYNGEE in the germline V gene. Sequences were obtained from peripheral blood. This sequence was found in a man aged 50 or older with acute or convalescent COVID-19. The chain couples TRBV9 to TRBJ2-3, with D maybe TRBD2 (5 bases). CDR3 sequence reads: CASKRGDPTTDTQYF. In DNA, the CDR3 is TGTGCCAGCAAACGGGGTGATCCTACCACCGATACGCAGTATTTT.